The 15 T cell receptor beta chains below were found in one sample sequenced in a study of T cell changes during pregnancy in multiple sclerosis. TCRdb's table, derived via immunoSEQ multiplex PCR, lists solely in-frame clones and lacks some. The profile shows just over 90,000 clones, roughly 91% of them singletons. Material: peripheral blood, obtained after pregnancy. Receptors were obtained from a female donor in good health, enrolled as a control in a pregnancy study.

This rearrangement joins TRBV7-9 to TRBJ1-1; 10 positions match TRBD1. Germline V gene data show CDR1 as SEHNR and CDR2 as FQNEAQ (reference sequence). The J segment lost 0 bases and the V segment lost 6 bases, leaving 7 bases of the junction unmatched. The CDR3 length is 16 residues. The CDR3 reads CASRSGTGAMNTEAFF. The CDR3 DNA follows: TGTGCCAGCAGATCCGGGACAGGGGCCATGAACACTGAAGCTTTCTTT.

This chain links TRBV6-1 with TRBJ1-2, with D tentatively TRBD1 (5 bases). Germline V gene lookup returns CDR1 MNHNS and CDR2 SASEGT. Trimming pared 5 bases from V and 10 bases from J, leaving 20 bases between. The CDR3 length is 14 residues. The CDR3 coding sequence is TGTGCCAGCAGTTGGGGGGACTCCGATCCTCTCTACACCTTC. Its protein product is CASSWGDSDPLYTF.

V usage is TRBV30 and J usage is TRBJ2-7, with D maybe TRBD1 (8 bases). The CDR3 covers 14 residues. CDR1 is GTSNPN, CDR2 SVGIG, per germline (reference sequence). Trimming took 3 bases from V and 3 from J, leaving 15 bases between them. Written as DNA, the CDR3 is TGTGCCTGGAGCGAGGACAGGGAGGGCTACGAGCAGTACTTC. Translation: CAWSEDREGYEQYF.

The gene calls are TRBV25-1 and TRBJ1-2, with TRBD1 identical over 7 bases. This CDR3 region has 15 residues. V trimming: 0 bases; J trimming: 4 bases; junction bases outside the gene matches: 5. Germline CDR1 reads MGHDK; CDR2 reads SYGVNS. The CDR3 here is CASSEYRGTAYGYTF. The CDR3 nucleotides read TGTGCCAGCAGTGAATATCGGGGGACAGCCTATGGCTACACCTTC.

The chain recombines TRBV27 with TRBJ1-1; D possibly corresponds to TRBD1 (5 bases). Germline CDR1 and CDR2: MNHEY and SMNVEV (reference sequence). Trimming took 7 bases from V and 1 from J, leaving 10 bases between them. CDR3 size: 13 residues. CDR3 sequence: CASNVDRNTEAFF. CDR3 nucleotides: TGTGCCAGCAATGTAGACAGGAACACTGAAGCTTTCTTT.

The rearrangement uses TRBV28 and TRBJ1-2; 8 nucleotides align to TRBD1. Germline assignment: CDR1 MDHEN and CDR2 SYDVKM. Unmatched junction bases numbered 9, after V lost 4 bases and J lost 2 bases. This CDR3 has 16 amino acids. The CDR3 reads CASSSHGQGDNYGYTF. The CDR3 coding sequence is TGTGCCAGCAGTTCCCATGGACAGGGAGACAACTATGGCTACACCTTC.

The V call is TRBV5-1, the J call TRBJ2-7, with 9 nucleotides matching TRBD1. V shed 2 bases, J shed 1 base, and the junction held 7 bases outside the gene matches. CDR1 is SGHRS, CDR2 YFSETQ, per germline. The CDR3 is 16 residues long. The CDR3: CASSFPGQGGSYEQYF. In DNA form, the CDR3 reads TGCGCCAGCAGCTTCCCGGGACAGGGAGGATCCTACGAGCAGTACTTC.

The DNA for the CDR3 is TGCGCCAGCAGCGCTTACAGGACGAACTATGGCTACACCTTC. Translation gives CASSAYRTNYGYTF. This sequence joins TRBV5-1 and TRBJ1-2; TRBD1 is a possible D gene (5 bases). Trimming pared 4 bases from V and 2 bases from J, leaving 12 bases between. Germline CDR1 SGHRS, CDR2 YFSETQ. The CDR3 sequence is 14 residues long. Complete variable domain (other parts from reference TRBV5-1 and TRBJ1-2): KAGVTQTPRYLIKTRGQQVTLSCSPISGHRSVSWYQQTPGQGLQFLFEYFSETQRNKGNFPGRFSGRQFSNSRSEMNVSTLELGDSALYLCASSAYRTNYGYTFGSGTRLTVV.

V is TRBV7-8 and J is TRBJ1-4; TRBD1 is a possible D gene (6 bases). Looked up from germline, CDR1 is SGHVS and CDR2 is FQNEAQ. This CDR3 has 14 amino acids. V was pared by 3 bases and J by 8 bases, with 13 bases between. The CDR3 bases are TGTGCCAGCAGCTTCACAGGGATGAGCGAAAAACTGTTTTTT. Protein product: CASSFTGMSEKLFF.

The rearrangement uses TRBV6-1 and TRBJ2-3, with no clear D. In germline, CDR1 is MNHNS, CDR2 SASEGT. The V gene lost 6 bases and the J gene lost 2 bases, with 12 bases spanning the gap. The CDR3 is made up of 14 amino acids. The CDR3 DNA reads as TGTGCCAGCAGCCCACAGCCCCACACAGATACGCAGTATTTT. As protein: CASSPQPHTDTQYF.

This chain connects TRBV7-2 to TRBJ2-7; 12 nucleotides match TRBD2. Germline assignment: CDR1 SGHTA and CDR2 FQGNSA. This CDR3 is built from 17 residues. Losses at the gene ends were 5 bases for V and 2 bases for J; bases not matched to a gene: 10. The CDR3, as DNA: TGTGCCAGCAGCAAGACTAGCGGGGGAACAGCTACCTACGAGCAGTACTTC. This gives the protein CASSKTSGGTATYEQYF. Filled out from reference TRBV7-2 and TRBJ2-7, the complete variable domain reads GAGVSQSPSNKVTEKGKDVELRCDPISGHTALYWYRQSLGQGLEFLIYFQGNSAPDKSGLPSDRFSAERTGGSVSTLTIQRTQQEDSAVYLCASSKTSGGTATYEQYFGPGTRLTVT.

Only one count was recorded for this clone. The chain is built from TRBV29-1 and TRBJ2-5; D may be TRBD1 (6 bases). This CDR3 contains 12 residues. In germline, CDR1 is SQVTM, CDR2 ANQGSEA. The ends were cut back, 3 bases at V and 4 bases at J, with 9 bases in the middle. For the CDR3, the DNA is TGCAGCGTTGAGGGGGCTGGAGAGACCCAGTACTTC. This gives the protein CSVEGAGETQYF.

This clone was detected only once. The V gene is TRBV2, the J gene TRBJ1-1; possible D gene TRBD1, 5 bases. This CDR3 is 8 amino acids long. CDR1 is SNHLY, CDR2 FYNNEI, per germline. In DNA, the CDR3 is TGTGGGCGGGGGTGGGCTTTCTTT. This gives the protein CGRGWAFF.

This sequence joins TRBV28 and TRBJ1-1; possible D gene TRBD1, 6 bases. The CDR3 extends over 14 amino acids. The germline CDR1 and CDR2 sequences are MDHEN and SYDVKM. V lost 4 bases, J lost 6 bases, and 15 bases lay in between. The CDR3 here is CASSSGQRVAEAFF. Here the CDR3 DNA reads TGTGCCAGCAGTTCCGGACAGAGGGTAGCTGAAGCTTTCTTT. Complete variable domain (other parts from reference TRBV28 and TRBJ1-1): DVKVTQSSRYLVKRTGEKVFLECVQDMDHENMFWYRQDPGLGLRLIYFSYDVKMKEKGDIPEGYSVSREKKERFSLILESASTNQTSMYLCASSSGQRVAEAFFGQGTRLTVV.

The V gene is TRBV7-8, the J gene TRBJ1-6; no clear D gene. CDR1 and CDR2 (germline): SGHVS, FQNEAQ. V shed 5 bases and J shed 12 bases, with 11 bases lying between them. This CDR3 spans 12 amino acids. The CDR3 region has the DNA TGTGCCAGCAGCCTCGGGAACGTACCCCTCCACTTT. It is translated as CASSLGNVPLHF.